These 5 T cell receptor beta chains were all obtained from the same sample, sequenced in a study of T-cell reconstitution after alpha-beta-depleted transplantation in children. The authors prepared the TCRbeta library with unique molecular identifiers. TCRdb ran MiXCR on the PCR reads and lists one entry per CDR3 protein. The sample includes some 440,000 distinct CDR3 sequences, roughly 17% seen only once; the top ten take 29%. The input for sequencing was PBMCs, mostly from graft donor cells, taken 360 days after TCRalphabeta/CD19-depleted stem cell transplant. These TCRs come from a boy in the first two years of life who had a stem cell transplant for Wiskott-Aldrich syndrome, so the T cells may come from the graft donor.

This clonotype was picked up a small number of times. The chain joins TRBV12-3 or TRBV12-4 to TRBJ2-7; D possibly corresponds to TRBD2 (5 bases). This CDR3 spans 12 amino acids. Trimming cost V 3 bases and J 6 bases, with 9 bases left between them. CDR3 DNA: TGTGCCAGCAGTTTGCGGGTAACCGAGCAGTACTTC. This translates into CASSLRVTEQYF.

The chain has TRBV4-1 and TRBJ2-2, with TRBD2 identical over 9 bases. From germline, CDR1 is MGHRA and CDR2 YSYEKL. The CDR3 has 18 amino acids. The V and J ends lost 1 base and 3 bases, in that order; junction bases with no gene match: 9. The CDR3: CASSQVPRGGQDTGELFF. The CDR3 bases are TGCGCCAGCAGCCAAGTCCCGCGGGGGGGCCAGGACACCGGGGAGCTGTTTTTT.

The chain is built from TRBV19 and TRBJ2-1, with D maybe TRBD2 (6 bases). Trimming took 7 bases from V and 12 from J, leaving 19 bases between them. There are 13 residues in the CDR3. Germline assignment: CDR1 LNHDA and CDR2 SQIVND (reference sequence). CDR3 residues: CASTHTGGHWQFF. In nucleotides, the CDR3 is TGTGCCAGTACCCATACCGGGGGTCATTGGCAGTTCTTC.

This clonotype was seen a handful of times. The chain has TRBV5-1 and TRBJ1-6, with D possibly being TRBD1 (5 bases). Germline V gene lookup returns CDR1 SGHRS and CDR2 YFSETQ. The CDR3 runs to 17 residues. The V and J ends lost 4 bases and 0 bases respectively, with 14 bases between them. The CDR3 nucleotides read TGCGCCAGCAGCAAGGGGACCTCGAGCTCCTATAATTCACCCCTCCACTTT. The encoded protein is CASSKGTSSSYNSPLHF. Full variable domain (outside the CDR3, taken from reference TRBV5-1 and TRBJ1-6): KAGVTQTPRYLIKTRGQQVTLSCSPISGHRSVSWYQQTPGQGLQFLFEYFSETQRNKGNFPGRFSGRQFSNSRSEMNVSTLELGDSALYLCASSKGTSSSYNSPLHFGNGTRLTVT.

This clonotype has a handful of counts. The chain carries TRBV5-1 and TRBJ2-5; TRBD1 might be the D (6 bases). Germline CDR1 is SGHRS and CDR2 is YFSETQ. Trimming cost V 0 bases and J 1 base, with 10 bases left between them. The CDR3 has 15 residues. CDR3 amino acids: CASSLEGHPQETQYF. The CDR3, as DNA: TGCGCCAGCAGCTTGGAGGGACACCCCCAAGAGACCCAGTACTTC.